The rows below give T cell receptor beta chains drawn from one sample of a study of T cell responses to AZD1222 COVID-19 vaccine. Repertoires were generated with immunoSEQ multiplex PCR, while TCRdb's copy carries only in-frame clones and drops some. The sample includes roughly 140,000 clones, about nine tenths of them seen just once. Sequenced here: peripheral blood, sampled on day 0 of AZD1222 vaccination. These receptors came from an adult in good health. The conserved cysteine and the conserved F or W are not part of the CDR3 here.

V gene	J gene	CDR3 protein
TRBV7-2	TRBJ2-7	ASSLATSGTYEQY
TRBV28	TRBJ1-1	ASSLPVQTGEAF
TRBV20-1	TRBJ2-2	SASTTGAGELF
TRBV4-2	TRBJ1-1	ASSHGTGVGDTEAF
TRBV4-3	TRBJ1-2	ASSQVAAIINYGYT
TRBV6-5	TRBJ1-4	ASNQGSFEKLF
TRBV28	TRBJ2-2	ASRTTGELF
TRBV6-5	TRBJ2-7	ASSYFPYSSYEQY
TRBV27	TRBJ1-2	ASSSDSTYGYT
TRBV24-1	TRBJ2-2	ATSAIPGPNTGELF
TRBV13	TRBJ1-1	ASSLRDRGRQNTEAF
TRBV7-6	TRBJ1-5	ASSLGGINQPQH
TRBV9	TRBJ2-1	ASTPGPSSYNEQF
TRBV5-1	TRBJ2-3	ASSLVAGADTQY
TRBV28	TRBJ1-5	ASSLRQSSNQPQH
TRBV4-2	TRBJ2-1	ASSQFSLREGNEQF
TRBV7-3	TRBJ2-1	ASSFLAGGNNEQF
TRBV7-2	TRBJ2-6	ASSLGQEISGANVLT
TRBV28	TRBJ2-7	ASSVTAGGSDEQY
TRBV28	TRBJ1-5	ASRKQGGENQPQH
TRBV4-2	TRBJ1-2	ASSQDIGPDYGYT
TRBV28	TRBJ2-7	ASSLPEPVVGYEQY
TRBV5-1	TRBJ2-3	ASSHSGASTDTQY
TRBV27	TRBJ2-1	ASSLLRGRVPRNEQF
TRBV28	TRBJ1-2	ASTLTLGFHAGYT
TRBV7-3	TRBJ2-5	ASSRDNQETQY
TRBV4-3	TRBJ1-4	ASSQDISRTATNEKLF
TRBV25-1	TRBJ2-5	ASTAGQNQETQY
TRBV5-1	TRBJ1-1	ASRAGTGANTEAF
TRBV14	TRBJ2-5	ASSLGETQY
TRBV20-1	TRBJ2-7	SASKNTASYEQY
TRBV3-1/TRBV3-2	TRBJ1-5	ASSQVGNQPQH
TRBV27	TRBJ2-7	ASSYRWTASYEQY
TRBV5-5	TRBJ2-3	ASSSGRTDTQY
TRBV7-9	TRBJ1-1	ASSLGARGSSTEAF
TRBV7-3	TRBJ1-5	ASSDRDSYQPQH
TRBV5-5	TRBJ2-5	ASSTFPGTAETQY
TRBV27	TRBJ2-7	ASSLVGSSHEQY
TRBV28	TRBJ1-5	ASITPAQGIQPQH
TRBV27	TRBJ1-1	ASSSLLSGGFTEAF
TRBV25-1	TRBJ2-1	ASSEKGLAGVTEQF
TRBV7-9	TRBJ2-7	ASSSRDSYEQY